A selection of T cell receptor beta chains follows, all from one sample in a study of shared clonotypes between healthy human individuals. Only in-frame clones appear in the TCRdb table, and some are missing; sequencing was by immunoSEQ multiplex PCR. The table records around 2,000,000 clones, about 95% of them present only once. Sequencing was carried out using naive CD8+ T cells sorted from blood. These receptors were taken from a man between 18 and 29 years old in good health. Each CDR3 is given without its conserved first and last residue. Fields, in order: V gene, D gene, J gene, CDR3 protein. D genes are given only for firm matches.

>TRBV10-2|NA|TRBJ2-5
ASSWGRQETQY
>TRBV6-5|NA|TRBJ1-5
ASGLGDGNQPQH
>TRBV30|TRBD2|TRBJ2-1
AWKGLAGGLYPHNEQF
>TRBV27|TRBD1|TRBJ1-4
ASSLTGVATNEKLF
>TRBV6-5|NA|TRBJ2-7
ASSYVPGEGTYEQY
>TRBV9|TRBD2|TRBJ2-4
ASSPGGAGNIQY
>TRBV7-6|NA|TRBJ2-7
ASSLSPSSSYEQY
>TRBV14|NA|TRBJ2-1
ASSQSALHEQF
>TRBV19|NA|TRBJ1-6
ASSDSGISPLH
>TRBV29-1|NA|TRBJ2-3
RRGVVPDTQY
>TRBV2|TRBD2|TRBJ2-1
ASTSGASFDEQF
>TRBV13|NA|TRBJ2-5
ASSLDRETQY
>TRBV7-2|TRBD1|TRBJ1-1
ASSLRQGYTEAF
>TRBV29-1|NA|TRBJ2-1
SVEDVGQKIYNEQF
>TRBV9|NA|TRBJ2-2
ASSGDEGFDTGELF
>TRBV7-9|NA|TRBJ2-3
ASSPGGGGRTDTQY
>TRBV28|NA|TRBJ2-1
ASSPRGFYNEQF
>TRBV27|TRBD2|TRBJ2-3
ASSLSTSGRSGGDTQY
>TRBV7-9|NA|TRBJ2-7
ASSHDWNEQY
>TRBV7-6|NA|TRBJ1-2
ASSPISGWNGYGYT
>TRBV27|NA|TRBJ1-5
ASSLSGNQPQH
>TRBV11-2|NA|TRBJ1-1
ASSPTAPEAF
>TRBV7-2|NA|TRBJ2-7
ASSLMAGASYEQY
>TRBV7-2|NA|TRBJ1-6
ASSLIDSPLH
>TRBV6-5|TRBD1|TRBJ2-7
ASSTTGDLSYEQY
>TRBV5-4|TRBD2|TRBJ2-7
ASSPGTSAAYEQY
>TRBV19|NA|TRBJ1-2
ASREGFSAGYT
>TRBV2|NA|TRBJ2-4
ASTLTGLDIQY
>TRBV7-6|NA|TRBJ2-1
ASSFGGSINEQF
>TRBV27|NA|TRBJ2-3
ASSLWGVGPSTDTQY
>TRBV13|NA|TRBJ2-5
ASSLAEFQETQY
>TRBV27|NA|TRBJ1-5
ASSLGAGLRSNQPQH
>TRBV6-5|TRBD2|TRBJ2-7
ASSYSEGGLYEQY
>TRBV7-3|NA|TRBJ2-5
ASSQGGEETQY
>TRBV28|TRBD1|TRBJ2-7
ASSPGTGTYEQY
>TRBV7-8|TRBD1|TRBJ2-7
ASSLGDISAGQGAYEQY
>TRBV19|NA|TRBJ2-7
ASSIRDGSYEQY
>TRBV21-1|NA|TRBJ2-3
ASSKGALMITDTQY
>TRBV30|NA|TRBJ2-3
AWSSGLGAAADTQY
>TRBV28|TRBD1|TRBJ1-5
ASSPVGQANQPQH
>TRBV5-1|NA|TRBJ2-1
ASSLTFSHEQF
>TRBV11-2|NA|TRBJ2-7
ASSLASIYEQY
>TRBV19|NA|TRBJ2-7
ASSRWNGDGYEQY
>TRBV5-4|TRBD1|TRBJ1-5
ASSLGVEDRAESNQPQH
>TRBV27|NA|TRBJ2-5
ASRRRANPQETQY
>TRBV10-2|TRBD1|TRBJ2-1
ASSPSGTDYNEQF
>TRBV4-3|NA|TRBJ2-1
ASSQDIGLLYNEQF
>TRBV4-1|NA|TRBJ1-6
ASSQGTGGENSPLH
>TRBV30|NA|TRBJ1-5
AWSVWGGSNQPQH
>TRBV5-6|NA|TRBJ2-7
ASSLGHPSYEQY
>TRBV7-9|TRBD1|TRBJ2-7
ASSSRTGAAYEQY
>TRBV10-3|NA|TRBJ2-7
AIREGAEYEQY
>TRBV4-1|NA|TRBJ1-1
ASSLTGNTEAF
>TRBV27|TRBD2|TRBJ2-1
ASSLGPGAGGPKEQF
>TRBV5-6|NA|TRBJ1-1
ASSWGQVNTEAF
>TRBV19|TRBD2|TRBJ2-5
ASSIDWAAGEEETQY
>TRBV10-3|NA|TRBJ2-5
AISEGSGQETQY